One sample yielded the 9 T cell receptor beta chains listed below, sequenced in a study of blood T cell repertoires in COVID-19. Sequencing was performed with immunoSEQ multiplex PCR; in TCRdb, only in-frame clones are kept and a portion is missing. The data show some 150,000 clones, around 80% seen once. The sequenced material came from peripheral blood. These receptors were obtained from a woman aged 45-59 years with acute or convalescent COVID-19.

The genes are TRBV4-3 and TRBJ1-2; D remains unclear. V dropped 0 bases and J dropped 8 bases, with 10 bases sitting between them. CDR3 length: 13 residues. Per germline, CDR1 LGHNA and CDR2 YSLEER. The CDR3 here is CASSQELDGGYTF. The CDR3 DNA follows: TGCGCCAGCAGCCAAGAGCTCGATGGCGGCTACACCTTC.

V and J are TRBV2 and TRBJ2-7; TRBD1 agrees at 7 bases. The CDR3 is 13 amino acids. The germline CDR1 and CDR2 sequences are SNHLY and FYNNEI. V was pared by 9 bases and J by 6 bases, with 11 bases of the junction left unmatched. The CDR3 sequence is CARGITGVREQYF. The CDR3 coding sequence is TGTGCCAGAGGGATAACAGGGGTTCGCGAGCAGTACTTC.

The V call is TRBV4-3, the J call TRBJ2-1; D is ambiguous. V dropped 0 bases and J dropped 7 bases, with 4 bases sitting between them. Germline CDR1 LGHNA, CDR2 YSLEER. This CDR3 spans 12 amino acids. CDR3: CASSQDLNEQFF. Written as DNA, the CDR3 is TGCGCCAGCAGCCAAGATCTGAATGAGCAGTTCTTC.

V usage is TRBV6-4 and J usage is TRBJ2-1; 10 positions match TRBD2. The germline CDR1 and CDR2 sequences are MRHNA and SNTAGT. The CDR3 contains 15 residues. With V trimmed by 2 bases and J by 4 bases, 2 bases remained unmatched. CDR3 bases: TGTGCCAGCAGTGACACTAGCGGGACTTACAATGAGCAGTTCTTC. Its protein is CASSDTSGTYNEQFF.

This clone has a single count. No DNA is shown, since the ends of the CDR3 on it are uncertain; the CDR3 is the one TCRdb lists. V is TRBV9 and J is TRBJ1-1. Germline V gene sequence: CDR1 SGDLS, CDR2 YYNGEE. The CDR3 is 15 residues long, counting both termini. The CDR3 protein is CASSATFAPGTEAFF.

This sequence joins TRBV9 and TRBJ2-2; 9 nucleotides line up with TRBD1. Germline CDR1 and CDR2: SGDLS and YYNGEE. Trimming removed 3 bases from V and 7 bases from J; junction bases left unmatched: 7. This CDR3 contains 15 residues. CDR3 sequence (DNA): TGTGCCAGCAGCGACGGACAGGGGATGTACGGGGAGCTGTTTTTT. Amino acids: CASSDGQGMYGELFF.

V usage is TRBV18 and J usage is TRBJ1-1; 9 bases map to TRBD1. This CDR3 has 21 amino acids. Trimming at V came to 3 bases and at J to 0 bases, leaving 20 bases not matched to a gene. The germline V gene encodes CDR1 KGHSH and CDR2 LQKENI. CDR3 amino acids: CASSPYSNTGTGTLMNTEAFF. The CDR3 coding sequence is TGTGCCAGCTCACCTTATTCGAATACCGGGACAGGGACTCTTATGAACACTGAAGCTTTCTTT.

This clone was recorded once. V is TRBV6-5 and J is TRBJ2-7; 8 bases fit TRBD1. The CDR3 is 14 amino acids. From germline, CDR1 is MNHEY and CDR2 SVGAGI. After removal of 6 bases from V and 3 bases from J, the junction contained 7 bases not matched to a gene. The DNA for the CDR3 is TGTGCCAGCAGCCCGGGACAGGAGAGCTACGAGCAGTACTTC. Encoded protein: CASSPGQESYEQYF.

The chain couples TRBV6-1 to TRBJ1-2; no clear D gene. Trimming removed 2 bases from V and 4 bases from J, with 5 bases in between. CDR3 length: 12 amino acids. Germline CDR1 and CDR2: MNHNS and SASEGT. CDR3 region: CASSERGYGYTF. CDR3 coding DNA: TGTGCCAGCAGTGAAAGAGGCTATGGCTACACCTTC.